A single T cell receptor (beta chain) is shown here with its context. This sample stems from a study of identical twins. MiXCR, run by TCRdb on the 5' RACE reads, gives a single entry per CDR3 protein. The profile shows some 590,000 distinct CDR3 sequences, around a tenth of them singletons. Healthy Caucasians were all of the donors. Germline values: CDR1 SGDLS, CDR2 YYNGEE. The CDR3 consists of 17 residues. J gave up 4 bases and V 3 bases, and 16 bases lay outside the gene matches. These same records also appear under a second study, on yellow fever vaccine responses in identical twins.

Source material: PBMCs. The source is a woman under 30 in good health. The chain links TRBV9 to TRBJ2-7, with 7 bases that match TRBD1. CDR3 coding DNA: TGTGCCAGCAGCGCGTCTACAGGGGAGCTTCCCGTTTACGAGCAGTACTTC. Protein: CASSASTGELPVYEQYF.